In its sample, the clone carrying this T cell receptor beta chain was seen many times. Antigen unknown. Stable Graves' hyperthyroidism denoted no ophthalmopathy progression over 18 months. Each diagnosis drew on symptoms, thyroxine, TRAb, thyroid ultrasound and orbital computed tomography findings. The CDR3 runs to 16 residues. Trimming took 4 bases from V and 8 from J; bases not matched to a gene: 6. The entry originates in a study of T cells in Graves' hyperthyroidism and ophthalmopathy. Whole-study results and caveats: Patients with ophthalmopathy were separated from those with stable hyperthyroidism by a 13 V-J model.

TCR beta CDR3 sequences were amplified from RNA transcripts. Initially, a first-round RT-PCR of the TCR CDR3 employed the HTBI primer set. TCRdb ran MiXCR on the multiplex PCR reads and lists one entry per CDR3 protein. The table shows 550,000 to 800,000 distinct CDR3 sequences, with 17% occurring only once. The clonotype was recovered from a man aged 50-59 years with Graves' hyperthyroidism. The J gene is TRBJ2-1, the V gene TRBV12-3 or TRBV12-4; 15 positions agree with TRBD2. The source material was blood. The CDR3 nucleotides read TGTGCCAGCAGTTCCCGGACTAGCGGGAGGGACGATGAGCAGTTCTTC. Translation gives CASSSRTSGRDDEQFF.